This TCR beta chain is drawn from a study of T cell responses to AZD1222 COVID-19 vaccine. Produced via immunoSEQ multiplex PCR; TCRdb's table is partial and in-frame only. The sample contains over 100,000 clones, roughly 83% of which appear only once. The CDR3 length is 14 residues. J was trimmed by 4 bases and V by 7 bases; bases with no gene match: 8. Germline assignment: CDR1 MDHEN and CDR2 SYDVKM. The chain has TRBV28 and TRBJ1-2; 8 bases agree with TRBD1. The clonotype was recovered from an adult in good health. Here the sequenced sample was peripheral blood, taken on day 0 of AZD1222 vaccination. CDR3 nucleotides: TGTGCCAGCACGCCCCGGGACAGGATCTATGGCTACACCTTC. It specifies CASTPRDRIYGYTF.